This TCR beta chain was identified during a study of blood T cells in healthy people across ages. A second PCR, run for about 6 to 11 cycles, used a sample-barcoded 5' primer plus a J-beta primer mix. TCRdb redid the calling of the 5' RACE reads with MiXCR, one entry per CDR3 protein. The sample consists of about 1.6 million distinct CDR3 sequences, about 32% of them appearing once. CDR1 is DFQATT, CDR2 SNEGSKA, per germline (reference sequence). V gave up 3 bases and J gave up 3 bases, with 22 bases separating them. This CDR3 spans 17 amino acids. The sequence came from a woman aged 25-40 years in good health. Sequenced: blood. The chain is built from TRBV20-1 and TRBJ2-3; D is ambiguous. The CDR3 DNA follows: TGCAGTGCTAGTGACTCCAGCGCTGGCGGCGGAACAGATACGCAGTATTTT. The encoded protein is CSASDSSAGGGTDTQYF.